This T cell receptor beta chain was identified in a study of CD8 T cells in Susac syndrome. It was with random hexamers that roughly 0.45 to 1 ug RNA was reverse transcribed. TCRdb redid the calling of the immunoSEQ multiplex PCR reads with MiXCR, one entry per CDR3 protein. The sample lists about 120,000 distinct CDR3 sequences, 80% to 95% seen once, with roughly 0.11% in the top ten. TEMRA cells were FACS-enriched, and CD8+ and CD4+ T cells were isolated negatively. This receptor was identified in a human donor in good health. Specimen: CD8+ T cells from PBMCs.

The CDR3: CASSPLQGSSAEAFF. Here the CDR3 DNA reads TGTGCCAGCTCACCATTACAGGGCTCCAGCGCTGAAGCTTTCTTT. The chain joins TRBV18 to TRBJ1-1; weak D call: TRBD1 (6 bases). CDR1 and CDR2 (germline): KGHSH, LQKENI. Trimming pared 2 bases from V and 6 bases from J, leaving 16 bases between. This CDR3 contains 15 residues.